These 24 T cell receptor beta chains were all obtained from the same sample, sequenced in a study of metastatic and nonmetastatic thyroid tumors. Each patient went into thyroid surgery without having received any treatment. Through MiXCR, TCRdb re-clonotyped the PCR reads. Of around 20,000 clones detected, under 30% appear once; the ten largest clones hold around 27%. Sequences were obtained from tumor tissue. These receptor sequences come from a male donor with papillary thyroid cancer or a benign thyroid nodule (not recorded which). Some clones in this sample may be carry-over from other donors' samples.

This clone is termed medium-sized. This rearrangement joins TRBV6-1 to TRBJ2-2, with 7 bases identical to TRBD1. The CDR3 covers 16 residues. Unmatched junction bases numbered 10, after V lost 8 bases and J lost 1 base. CDR1 is MNHNS and CDR2 is SASEGT in the germline V gene. In DNA, the CDR3 is TGTGCCAGCCGCGAACCCGGGACAGAGAACACCGGGGAGCTGTTTTTT. Protein sequence: CASREPGTENTGELFF.

This clone was counted at least ten times. The J gene is TRBJ2-2, the V gene TRBV9; the D is unclear. The CDR3 has 16 residues. Germline V lookup: CDR1 SGDLS, CDR2 YYNGEE. V was cut by 5 bases and J by 0 bases, with 14 bases left in between. The CDR3 here is CASSPTQEANTGELFF. CDR3 nucleotides: TGTGCCAGCAGTCCCACCCAGGAAGCGAACACCGGGGAGCTGTTTTTT.

By proportion, this clone is medium-sized. The V gene is TRBV18, the J gene TRBJ2-7, with D perhaps assigned TRBD1 or TRBD2 (5 bases each). Germline V gene lookup returns CDR1 KGHSH and CDR2 LQKENI. The germline V and J ends were trimmed by 2 bases and 3 bases, with 14 bases remaining between them. The CDR3 consists of 15 residues. CDR3 amino acids: CASSPSGTLYYEQYF. Here the CDR3 DNA reads TGTGCCAGCTCACCATCAGGGACCCTTTACTACGAGCAGTACTTC.

Only a few counts were recorded for this clone. The CDR3 DNA is TGTGCCAGCAGTTCCCGACAGGCCTTGGACTACGAGCAGTACTTC. Its translation is CASSSRQALDYEQYF. The chain links TRBV28 to TRBJ2-7; D is possibly TRBD1 (6 bases). The length of the CDR3 is 15 residues. The germline gives CDR1 MDHEN, CDR2 SYDVKM. V lost 4 bases, J lost 3 bases, and 16 bases lay in between.

This clone was seen repeatedly, ten times or more. The chain carries TRBV20-1 and TRBJ2-1; the match to TRBD2 covers 10 bases. V shed 3 bases and J 6 bases; nucleotides not matched to a gene: 11. CDR3 length: 16 residues. Per germline, CDR1 DFQATT and CDR2 SNEGSKA (reference sequence). CDR3 DNA: TGCAGTGCTAGTAGTTTGTTAGCGGGAGGCCGCAATGAGCAGTTCTTC. This gives the protein CSASSLLAGGRNEQFF.

The chain joins TRBV7-9 to TRBJ2-7; TRBD1 matches 7 bases. CDR1 SEHNR and CDR2 FQNEAQ come from the germline V gene (reference sequence). There are 14 residues in the CDR3. V was pared by 5 bases and J by 4 bases, with 8 bases of the junction left unmatched. DNA of the CDR3: TGTGCCAGCAGCCTTGGGGACAGACCTTACGAGCAGTACTTC. Protein: CASSLGDRPYEQYF. Filled out from reference TRBV7-9 and TRBJ2-7, the complete variable domain reads DTGVSQNPRHKITKRGQNVTFRCDPISEHNRLYWYRQTLGQGPEFLTYFQNEAQLEKSRLLSDRFSAERPKGSFSTLEIQRTEQGDSAMYLCASSLGDRPYEQYFGPGTRLTVT.

This clone was observed at least ten times. The rearrangement links TRBV5-4 to TRBJ2-5; 10 bases are shared with TRBD2. The germline CDR1 and CDR2 sequences are SGHNT and YYREEE (reference sequence). With V trimmed by 0 bases and J by 2 bases, 4 bases remained unmatched. The CDR3 sequence is 16 residues long. The CDR3 spells CASSLGLAGSQETQYF. DNA of the CDR3: TGTGCCAGCAGCTTGGGACTAGCGGGCTCTCAAGAGACCCAGTACTTC.

This clone was recorded at least ten times. The rearrangement links TRBV18 to TRBJ1-5; perhaps TRBD1 as D (6 bases). This CDR3 is built from 13 residues. V was cut by 8 bases and J by 7 bases, with 15 bases left in between. Germline lookup yields CDR1 KGHSH and CDR2 LQKENI. The CDR3 is CASAQGYGQPQHF. CDR3 coding DNA: TGTGCCAGCGCCCAGGGGTACGGGCAGCCCCAGCATTTT.

This clone appeared a few times. This chain joins TRBV6-6 and TRBJ2-2; 10 positions agree with TRBD1. From germline, CDR1 is MNHNY and CDR2 SVGAGI (reference sequence). The CDR3 contains 16 residues. V dropped 0 bases and J dropped 6; count of bases not matched to a gene: 4. CDR3 protein: CASSYSLGQGAGELFF. The CDR3, as DNA: TGTGCCAGCAGTTACTCGCTCGGACAGGGGGCCGGGGAGCTGTTTTTT.

Turning to this clone: Since the CDR3 does not end with the conserved phenylalanine or tryptophan, this likely comes from a read error. The chain is built from TRBV18 and TRBJ1-1, with D unresolved. The CDR3 loop spans 15 amino acids. CDR1 is KGHSH and CDR2 is LQKENI in the germline V gene. The V gene lost 3 bases and the J gene lost 6 bases, with 17 bases spanning the gap. DNA for the CDR3: TGTGCCAGCTCACCTCTCGAGACCATGATCCCTGAAGCTTTCATT. The encoded protein is CASSPLETMIPEAFI.

This clone is categorized as medium-sized. The chain employs TRBV6-1 and TRBJ1-6; unclear D gene. The CDR3 totals 13 residues. Germline assignment: CDR1 MNHNS and CDR2 SASEGT. V gave up 6 bases and J gave up 10 bases, with 13 bases separating them. The CDR3 loop is CASRGFVESPLHF. The CDR3 DNA sequence: TGTGCCAGCAGGGGCTTTGTGGAGTCACCCCTCCACTTT.

Of note for this clone: A junction end diverges from the germline sequence, so it may reflect a read error. V is TRBV5-1 and J is TRBJ1-1; no definite D call. The CDR3 is made up of 14 amino acids. Looked up from germline, CDR1 is SGHRS and CDR2 is YFSETQ. CDR3 nucleotides: TGCGCGAGCAGTCCAGGAGCACCTGATACTGACGCTTTCTTT. This codes for CASSPGAPDTDAFF.

This clone was observed at least ten times. The rearrangement links TRBV19 to TRBJ2-1, with 10 bases lining up with TRBD2. Per the germline V gene, CDR1 is LNHDA and CDR2 is SQIVND (reference sequence). V shed 7 bases and J 7 bases; nucleotides not matched to a gene: 7. The CDR3 length is 14 residues. Here the CDR3 DNA reads TGTGCCAGTATGAGCGGGGGGGTATATAATGAGCAGTTCTTC. It specifies CASMSGGVYNEQFF. Full variable domain (rest looked up from reference TRBV19 and TRBJ2-1): DGGITQSPKYLFRKEGQNVTLSCEQNLNHDAMYWYRQDPGQGLRLIYYSQIVNDFQKGDIAEGYSVSREKKESFPLTVTSAQKNPTAFYLCASMSGGVYNEQFFGPGTRLTVL.

This clone showed up many times. V and J are TRBV20-1 and TRBJ2-5; 12 bases match TRBD2. CDR1 and CDR2 (germline): DFQATT, SNEGSKA (reference sequence). The CDR3 runs 15 residues. V shed 6 bases and J 4 bases; nucleotides not matched to a gene: 9. Here the CDR3 DNA reads TGCAGTGCCAACGACCGGACTAGCGGGGTAGAGACCCAGTACTTC. As protein: CSANDRTSGVETQYF.

This clone is labeled medium-sized (0.01 to 0.1%). The chain has TRBV5-1 and TRBJ2-7; TRBD1 matches at 7 bases. The CDR3 is 13 residues long. Germline V gene sequence: CDR1 SGHRS, CDR2 YFSETQ. Trimming at V came to 4 bases and at J to 3 bases, leaving 4 bases not matched to a gene. As DNA, the CDR3 is TGCGCCAGCAGCGAGGCAGGGGGCTACGAGCAGTACTTC. Translation: CASSEAGGYEQYF. The entire variable domain, with the rest obtained from reference TRBV5-1 and TRBJ2-7, is as follows: KAGVTQTPRYLIKTRGQQVTLSCSPISGHRSVSWYQQTPGQGLQFLFEYFSETQRNKGNFPGRFSGRQFSNSRSEMNVSTLELGDSALYLCASSEAGGYEQYFGPGTRLTVT.

This CDR3 is CASRPGLAVIYEQYF. In nucleotides, the CDR3 is TGCGCCAGCAGACCGGGACTAGCGGTAATCTACGAGCAGTACTTC. The V and J genes are TRBV4-1 and TRBJ2-7; 11 bases match TRBD2. The J segment lost 3 bases and the V segment lost 6 bases, leaving 7 bases of the junction unmatched. Germline values: CDR1 MGHRA, CDR2 YSYEKL. CDR3 length equals 15 residues.

This sequence joins TRBV7-3 and TRBJ2-1, with no clear D. CDR1 and CDR2 from the germline V gene are SGHTA and FQGTGA. V lost 4 bases and J 1 base, leaving 8 bases between the germline ends. The CDR3 spans 14 residues. CDR3 bases: TGTGCCAGCAGCTCCGCGACTTCCTACAATGAGCAGTTCTTC. It specifies CASSSATSYNEQFF.

This clone has just a few counts. The V gene is TRBV19, the J gene TRBJ2-7; TRBD2 agrees at 9 bases. Trimming cost V 3 bases and J 0 bases; bases outside gene matches: 0. Germline assignment: CDR1 LNHDA and CDR2 SQIVND (reference sequence). The CDR3 spans 14 residues. The CDR3 here is CASSISGSSYEQYF. Here the CDR3 DNA reads TGTGCCAGTAGTATTAGCGGGAGCTCCTACGAGCAGTACTTC.

In its sample, this clone was seen a few times. This chain links TRBV19 with TRBJ2-1; D is uncertain. V was trimmed by 2 bases and J by 5 bases, leaving 7 bases between them. The V gene's germline CDR1 is LNHDA and CDR2 SQIVND (reference sequence). The CDR3 is 13 amino acids. The CDR3 nucleotides are TGTGCCAGTAGTATACTGGTAAACAATGAGCAGTTCTTC. Its protein is CASSILVNNEQFF.

The J gene is TRBJ2-1, the V gene TRBV3-1; 10 bases match TRBD2. Looked up from germline, CDR1 is LGHDT and CDR2 is YNNKEL (reference sequence). The CDR3 loop spans 15 amino acids. V gave up 4 bases and J gave up 9 bases; unmatched junction bases: 9. CDR3 loop: CASSPASGSLGEQFF. The CDR3 DNA follows: TGTGCCAGCAGCCCGGCTAGCGGGAGTCTCGGTGAGCAGTTCTTC.

This clone was seen many times. The same CDR3 also results from other DNA sequences found in this sample. The chain recombines TRBV27 with TRBJ1-3; no clear D gene. CDR1 is MNHEY and CDR2 is SMNVEV in the germline V gene (reference sequence). The ends were cut back, 6 bases at V and 0 bases at J, with 6 bases in the middle. The CDR3 consists of 13 residues. The CDR3 reads CASSLDSGNTIYF. The CDR3 DNA is TGTGCCAGCAGCTTAGACTCTGGAAACACCATATATTTT.

About this clone itself: This may be a read error, as it is one base from a much larger clone. Other DNA sequences in this sample translate to the same CDR3. J is TRBJ2-5 and V is TRBV6-1; D possibly corresponds to TRBD1 (5 bases). The V gene lost 7 bases and the J gene lost 3 bases, with 15 bases spanning the gap. Germline lookup yields CDR1 MNHNS and CDR2 SASEGT. The CDR3 loop spans 14 amino acids. The CDR3 protein is CASTQRGGEETQYF. The DNA of the CDR3 is TGTGCCAGCACCCAAAGGGGTGGGGAAGAGACCCAGTACTTC.

The genes are TRBV6-2 or TRBV6-3 and TRBJ1-5; TRBD1 matches 7 bases. Trimming took 0 bases from V and 2 from J; bases not matched to a gene: 19. The CDR3 has 21 amino acids. Per germline, CDR1 MNHEY and CDR2 SVGEGT. CDR3 sequence: CASSYSPKGDSRAIGNQPQHF. CDR3 bases: TGTGCCAGCAGTTACTCTCCAAAGGGGGACAGTAGGGCTATTGGCAATCAGCCCCAGCATTTT.

By its share, this clone is medium-sized. This chain connects TRBV5-1 to TRBJ2-5, with 8 bases aligning to TRBD1. With 2 bases clipped from V and 5 bases from J, the junction kept 11 bases outside the gene matches. Looked up from germline, CDR1 is SGHRS and CDR2 is YFSETQ. The CDR3 is 16 amino acids. The CDR3 is CASSLDRTGWGETQYF. CDR3 sequence (DNA): TGCGCCAGCAGCTTAGACAGGACAGGGTGGGGCGAGACCCAGTACTTC.